A selection of T cell receptor beta chains follows, all from one sample in a study of blood T cell repertoires in COVID-19. Some clones are missing from TCRdb's copy, which holds only in-frame ones; the method was immunoSEQ multiplex PCR. The repertoire holds 250,000 to 350,000 clones, with 70% to 90% as singletons. Sequenced sample: peripheral blood. The source of these receptors is a woman aged 50 to 60 who had recovered from COVID-19. The CDR3 runs from the conserved cysteine through the conserved F or W. Fields, in order: J gene, clone size, D gene, V gene, CDR3 protein, CDR3 DNA. A D gene is named only where the DNA matches it firmly. Clone size is given for some rows only: seen once, a few or many times, or a class if the clone is expanded.

J gene: TRBJ1-6; clone size: once; D gene: .; V gene: TRBV9; CDR3 protein: CASSGGGEAYNSPLHF; CDR3 DNA: TGTGCCAGCAGCGGGGGCGGGGAGGCTTATAATTCACCCCTCCACTTT
J gene: TRBJ1-1; clone size: .; D gene: TRBD1; V gene: TRBV5-1; CDR3 protein: CASSRDSGQGASLAFF; CDR3 DNA: TGCGCCAGCAGCAGGGACTCCGGACAGGGTGCGTCGCTGGCTTTCTTT
J gene: TRBJ1-3; clone size: .; D gene: TRBD1; V gene: TRBV24-1; CDR3 protein: CATSDNRGNTIYF; CDR3 DNA: TGTGCCACCAGTGATAACAGGGGGAACACCATATATTTT
J gene: TRBJ2-5; clone size: .; D gene: TRBD2; V gene: TRBV19; CDR3 protein: CASSTILAGVGETQYF; CDR3 DNA: TGTGCCAGTAGTACGATCCTAGCGGGAGTGGGGGAGACCCAGTACTTC
J gene: TRBJ2-1; clone size: .; D gene: .; V gene: TRBV28; CDR3 protein: CALRGAGVHEQFF; CDR3 DNA: TGTGCCCTCAGGGGTGCGGGGGTCCATGAGCAGTTCTTC
J gene: TRBJ1-1; clone size: few; D gene: .; V gene: TRBV3-1/TRBV3-2; CDR3 protein: CASSQGPTEAFF; CDR3 DNA: TGTGCCAGCAGCCAGGGGCCCACTGAAGCTTTCTTT
J gene: TRBJ1-4; clone size: .; D gene: TRBD1; V gene: TRBV6-5; CDR3 protein: CASSYSRQGEEKLFF; CDR3 DNA: TGTGCCAGCAGTTACTCGCGCCAGGGGGAAGAAAAACTGTTTTTT
J gene: TRBJ2-1; clone size: .; D gene: .; V gene: TRBV4-3; CDR3 protein: CASSQATISYNEQFF; CDR3 DNA: TGCGCCAGCAGCCAAGCGACTATCTCCTACAATGAGCAGTTCTTC
J gene: TRBJ1-1; clone size: .; D gene: .; V gene: TRBV5-5; CDR3 protein: CASGALTGKEAFF; CDR3 DNA: TGTGCCAGCGGCGCCCTCACAGGGAAGGAAGCTTTCTTT
J gene: TRBJ2-6; clone size: .; D gene: .; V gene: TRBV7-2; CDR3 protein: CASTPQVPGANVLTF; CDR3 DNA: TGTGCCAGCACCCCCCAGGTACCTGGGGCCAACGTCCTGACTTTC
J gene: TRBJ2-3; clone size: .; D gene: .; V gene: TRBV3-1/TRBV3-2; CDR3 protein: CASSRDLETQYF; CDR3 DNA: TGTGCCAGCAGCCGAGACTTAGAGACGCAGTATTTT
J gene: TRBJ2-3; clone size: .; D gene: TRBD2; V gene: TRBV9; CDR3 protein: CASSVGTSLDTQYF; CDR3 DNA: TGTGCCAGCAGCGTGGGGACTAGTTTGGATACGCAGTATTTT
J gene: TRBJ2-3; clone size: .; D gene: TRBD2; V gene: TRBV27; CDR3 protein: CASSLGGLASTDTQYF; CDR3 DNA: TGTGCCAGCAGTTTAGGTGGACTAGCGTCGACAGATACGCAGTATTTT
J gene: TRBJ2-1; clone size: .; D gene: TRBD2; V gene: TRBV7-6; CDR3 protein: CASSLDFAGGYNEQFF; CDR3 DNA: TGTGCCAGCAGCTTAGATTTTGCGGGGGGCTACAATGAGCAGTTCTTC
J gene: TRBJ1-6; clone size: .; D gene: .; V gene: TRBV7-2; CDR3 protein: CASSLASRGFNSPLHF; CDR3 DNA: TGTGCCAGCAGCTTAGCGTCGCGGGGTTTCAATTCACCCCTCCACTTT
J gene: TRBJ2-7; clone size: .; D gene: .; V gene: TRBV6-6; CDR3 protein: CASSDEVLSSYEQYF; CDR3 DNA: TGTGCCAGTAGCGATGAGGTTTTAAGCTCCTACGAGCAGTACTTC
J gene: TRBJ1-1; clone size: .; D gene: TRBD1; V gene: TRBV28; CDR3 protein: CASSTQGAGAFF; CDR3 DNA: TGTGCCAGCAGTACTCAGGGGGCAGGGGCTTTCTTT
J gene: TRBJ1-5; clone size: .; D gene: TRBD1; V gene: TRBV18; CDR3 protein: CASSPEFTRDRVPGGNQPQHF; CDR3 DNA: TGTGCCAGCTCACCAGAATTTACCCGGGACAGGGTACCTGGTGGCAATCAGCCCCAGCATTTT
J gene: TRBJ1-1; clone size: .; D gene: TRBD1; V gene: TRBV24-1; CDR3 protein: CATSEGTGVRGRAEAFF; CDR3 DNA: TGTGCCACCAGTGAGGGGACAGGGGTTCGTGGTAGGGCTGAAGCTTTCTTT
J gene: TRBJ1-3; clone size: once; D gene: .; V gene: TRBV28; CDR3 protein: CASRPWQGGNTIYF; CDR3 DNA: TGTGCCAGCCGACCCTGGCAGGGGGGAAACACCATATATTTT
J gene: TRBJ1-1; clone size: once; D gene: TRBD1; V gene: TRBV29-1; CDR3 protein: CSVRPTGSDTEAFF; CDR3 DNA: TGCAGCGTTCGACCGACAGGGTCGGACACTGAAGCTTTCTTT
J gene: TRBJ2-1; clone size: .; D gene: .; V gene: TRBV13; CDR3 protein: CASSYRGLYEQFF; CDR3 DNA: TGTGCCAGCAGCTATCGGGGGTTGTATGAGCAGTTCTTC
J gene: TRBJ1-5; clone size: .; D gene: .; V gene: TRBV28; CDR3 protein: CASSFGRGGINQPQHF; CDR3 DNA: TGTGCCAGCAGTTTCGGCCGGGGCGGGATCAATCAGCCCCAGCATTTT
J gene: TRBJ2-2; clone size: once; D gene: TRBD1; V gene: TRBV20-1; CDR3 protein: CSASSQGITGELFF; CDR3 DNA: TGCAGTGCTAGTTCACAGGGGATTACCGGGGAGCTGTTTTTT
J gene: TRBJ2-5; clone size: .; D gene: TRBD2; V gene: TRBV7-9; CDR3 protein: CASSSPRSGRQQETQYF; CDR3 DNA: TGTGCCAGCAGCTCCCCTAGAAGCGGGAGGCAACAAGAGACCCAGTACTTC
J gene: TRBJ2-7; clone size: .; D gene: TRBD2; V gene: TRBV7-9; CDR3 protein: CASSPPGLAGEKQYF; CDR3 DNA: TGTGCCAGCAGCCCCCCGGGACTAGCGGGAGAGAAGCAGTACTTC
J gene: TRBJ1-2; clone size: .; D gene: .; V gene: TRBV9; CDR3 protein: CASSGRDGGYGYTF; CDR3 DNA: TGTGCCAGCAGCGGACGGGACGGGGGCTATGGCTACACCTTC
J gene: TRBJ1-1; clone size: .; D gene: .; V gene: TRBV9; CDR3 protein: CASSVAYQGTEAFF; CDR3 DNA: TGTGCCAGCAGCGTAGCTTACCAGGGTACTGAAGCTTTCTTT
J gene: TRBJ1-4; clone size: few; D gene: .; V gene: TRBV28; CDR3 protein: CASSSQGPNEKLFF; CDR3 DNA: TGTGCCAGCAGTTCCCAGGGGCCTAATGAAAAACTGTTTTTT
J gene: TRBJ2-3; clone size: .; D gene: TRBD2; V gene: TRBV11-3; CDR3 protein: CASSFASGGPDLTQYF; CDR3 DNA: TGTGCCAGCAGCTTTGCTAGCGGGGGCCCCGATTTGACGCAGTATTTT
J gene: TRBJ2-1; clone size: .; D gene: TRBD2; V gene: TRBV7-6; CDR3 protein: CASSSRLAGGNEQFF; CDR3 DNA: TGTGCCAGCAGCTCCAGACTAGCGGGAGGCAATGAGCAGTTCTTC
J gene: TRBJ2-4; clone size: once; D gene: TRBD1; V gene: TRBV6-1; CDR3 protein: CASSEALGQGGNIQYF; CDR3 DNA: TGTGCCAGCAGTGAAGCGCTAGGACAGGGCGGAAACATTCAGTACTTC
J gene: TRBJ2-3; clone size: .; D gene: .; V gene: TRBV28; CDR3 protein: CASSTGSEYTDTQYF; CDR3 DNA: TGTGCCAGCAGTACAGGTTCGGAATACACAGATACGCAGTATTTT
J gene: TRBJ1-1; clone size: few; D gene: TRBD1; V gene: TRBV4-1; CDR3 protein: CASSHGQGLNTEAFF; CDR3 DNA: TGCGCCAGCAGCCACGGACAGGGATTGAACACTGAAGCTTTCTTT
J gene: TRBJ2-2; clone size: .; D gene: .; V gene: TRBV6-2/TRBV6-3; CDR3 protein: CASSLAGEPGELFF; CDR3 DNA: TGTGCCAGCAGCCTTGCCGGGGAGCCCGGGGAGCTGTTTTTT
J gene: TRBJ2-1; clone size: .; D gene: TRBD2; V gene: TRBV5-1; CDR3 protein: CASSPWGGPNNEQFF; CDR3 DNA: TGCGCCAGCAGCCCCTGGGGGGGACCCAACAATGAGCAGTTCTTC
J gene: TRBJ1-3; clone size: .; D gene: .; V gene: TRBV11-2; CDR3 protein: CASSPPVRLNSGNTIYF; CDR3 DNA: TGTGCCAGCAGCCCCCCGGTTCGCCTCAACTCTGGAAACACCATATATTTT
J gene: TRBJ1-1; clone size: .; D gene: .; V gene: TRBV30; CDR3 protein: CAWRLGETEAFF; CDR3 DNA: TGTGCCTGGAGGCTCGGGGAGACTGAAGCTTTCTTT
J gene: TRBJ2-3; clone size: .; D gene: .; V gene: TRBV9; CDR3 protein: CASSVGGWNTDTQYF; CDR3 DNA: TGTGCCAGCAGCGTAGGCGGCTGGAACACAGATACGCAGTATTTT
J gene: TRBJ1-4; clone size: .; D gene: .; V gene: TRBV16; CDR3 protein: CASSQFGQLNEKLFF; CDR3 DNA: TGTGCCAGCAGCCAATTCGGACAGCTTAATGAAAAACTGTTTTTT
J gene: TRBJ2-2; clone size: .; D gene: .; V gene: TRBV9; CDR3 protein: CASSVAAGGGSGELFF; CDR3 DNA: TGTGCCAGCAGCGTAGCCGCCGGTGGGGGGTCCGGGGAGCTGTTTTTT
J gene: TRBJ2-3; clone size: .; D gene: TRBD1; V gene: TRBV5-6; CDR3 protein: CASSLDRGRSADTQYF; CDR3 DNA: TGTGCCAGCAGCCTAGACAGGGGGCGATCGGCAGATACGCAGTATTTT